The rows below give T cell receptor beta chains drawn from one sample of a study of graft-versus-host responses after intestinal transplantation. The assay was immunoSEQ multiplex PCR, and TCRdb's table has in-frame clones only and misses some. The repertoire has over 40,000 clones, 90% to 95% of them found once; the top ten carry almost 0.55%. Which antigens these TCRs recognize remains unknown. Here the sequenced sample was unstimulated CD8+ T cells sorted from spleen or lymph node cells, taken before transplant. The origin of the receptors is a human donor who was the organ donor for an intestinal transplant. The CDR3 runs from the conserved cysteine through the conserved F or W. Each record gives: V gene, clone size, J gene, D gene, CDR3 protein, CDR3 DNA. The D gene is left open where the match is weak. Expanded clones are given a class, and other clones once, few, many or no size at all.

V gene: TRBV4-3
clone size: .
J gene: TRBJ1-3
D gene: .
CDR3 protein: CASSQDWPFSGNTIYF
CDR3 DNA: TGCGCCAGCAGCCAAGACTGGCCATTCTCTGGAAACACCATATATTTT

V gene: TRBV11-1
clone size: .
J gene: TRBJ2-7
D gene: .
CDR3 protein: CASSLFGEWDSYEQYF
CDR3 DNA: TGTGCCAGCAGCTTATTTGGGGAGTGGGACTCCTACGAGCAGTACTTC

V gene: TRBV21-1
clone size: .
J gene: TRBJ2-1
D gene: .
CDR3 protein: CASSSRQGAINEQFF
CDR3 DNA: TGTGCCAGCAGCTCAAGACAGGGGGCGATCAATGAGCAGTTCTTC

V gene: TRBV27
clone size: .
J gene: TRBJ2-7
D gene: .
CDR3 protein: CASGPISYEQYF
CDR3 DNA: TGTGCCAGCGGCCCGATCTCCTACGAGCAGTACTTC

V gene: TRBV7-8
clone size: once
J gene: TRBJ2-3
D gene: .
CDR3 protein: CASSLAGQRSTDTQYF
CDR3 DNA: TGTGCCAGCAGCTTAGCAGGGCAGAGGAGCACAGATACGCAGTATTTT

V gene: TRBV18
clone size: .
J gene: TRBJ2-7
D gene: TRBD1
CDR3 protein: CASSPGTASYEQYF
CDR3 DNA: TGTGCCAGCTCACCTGGGACAGCCTCCTACGAGCAGTACTTC

V gene: TRBV4-2
clone size: .
J gene: TRBJ2-3
D gene: .
CDR3 protein: CASSQESPLLNRYAVFLTDTQYF
CDR3 DNA: .

V gene: TRBV11-2
clone size: .
J gene: TRBJ2-7
D gene: .
CDR3 protein: CASSLEGKGGYEQYF
CDR3 DNA: TGTGCCAGCAGCTTAGAAGGGAAGGGTGGGTACGAGCAGTACTTC

V gene: TRBV13
clone size: .
J gene: TRBJ1-1
D gene: .
CDR3 protein: CASSFGHSSEAFF
CDR3 DNA: TGTGCCAGCAGCTTCGGACACTCGTCTGAAGCTTTCTTT

V gene: TRBV5-1
clone size: .
J gene: TRBJ1-1
D gene: .
CDR3 protein: CASMEEGGDTEAFF
CDR3 DNA: TGCGCCAGCATGGAGGAGGGTGGGGACACTGAAGCTTTCTTT

V gene: TRBV5-4
clone size: .
J gene: TRBJ2-3
D gene: TRBD2
CDR3 protein: CASSVGGVDTQYF
CDR3 DNA: TGTGCCAGCAGCGTGGGGGGGGTAGATACGCAGTATTTT